The 22 T cell receptor beta chains in this list originate from one sample, sequenced in a study of control samples from healthy donors and cancer patients. The data were produced by immunoSEQ multiplex PCR, yet TCRdb's version contains in-frame clones alone and is incomplete. The table lists about 160,000 clones, around 96% of them singletons. Sequencing was done on a sample of blood. Receptors were obtained from a woman aged 40-49 years in good health.

The chain couples TRBV19 to TRBJ2-5, with 8 bases aligning to TRBD2. Germline-derived CDR1 and CDR2 are LNHDA and SQIVND (reference sequence). V shed 10 bases, J shed 5 bases, and the junction held 6 bases outside the gene matches. CDR3 length: 12 residues. The CDR3 DNA reads TGTGCCACCGCCTCGGGGGGGGAGACCCAGTACTTC. Translation: CATASGGETQYF.

The chain couples TRBV19 to TRBJ2-1; D possibly uses TRBD1 or TRBD2 (6 bases each). The ends were cut back, 1 base at V and 0 bases at J, with 10 bases in the middle. In germline, CDR1 is LNHDA, CDR2 SQIVND (reference sequence). CDR3 size: 16 residues. The DNA of the CDR3 is TGTGCCAGTAGTATAGGGCGGGGACACTCCTACAATGAGCAGTTCTTC. This encodes CASSIGRGHSYNEQFF. The whole variable domain, remainder taken from reference TRBV19 and TRBJ2-1, is DGGITQSPKYLFRKEGQNVTLSCEQNLNHDAMYWYRQDPGQGLRLIYYSQIVNDFQKGDIAEGYSVSREKKESFPLTVTSAQKNPTAFYLCASSIGRGHSYNEQFFGPGTRLTVL.

This clone was observed once. The genes are TRBV19 and TRBJ1-2; the match to TRBD1 covers 8 bases. V gave up 6 bases and J gave up 5 bases; unmatched junction bases: 8. The germline CDR1 and CDR2 sequences are LNHDA and SQIVND (reference sequence). CDR3 length: 14 residues. CDR3 residues: CASRLDREWYGYTF. CDR3 bases: TGTGCCAGTAGGCTGGACAGGGAATGGTATGGCTACACCTTC.

The rearrangement uses TRBV27 and TRBJ1-2, with TRBD1 matching over 9 bases. Germline lookup yields CDR1 MNHEY and CDR2 SMNVEV (reference sequence). V shed 5 bases and J 4 bases; nucleotides not matched to a gene: 17. The CDR3 is 18 amino acids. The CDR3 DNA follows: TGTGCCAGCAGTCCCCTTGGGACAGGGTGGAGCCTCAGCTATGGCTACACCTTC. Translating gives CASSPLGTGWSLSYGYTF.

The V and J genes are TRBV12-5 and TRBJ2-6; 9 bases are a match to TRBD1. This CDR3 contains 17 residues. Germline values: CDR1 LGHNT, CDR2 FRNRAP. V gave up 5 bases and J gave up 2 bases; unmatched junction bases: 7. Here the CDR3 reads CASGTNRGLAGANVLTF. CDR3 bases: TGTGCTAGTGGTACAAACAGGGGGCTGGCTGGGGCCAACGTCCTGACTTTC.

The chain recombines TRBV19 with TRBJ2-6; a weak D match, TRBD1 (5 bases). The CDR3 totals 15 residues. CDR1 and CDR2 (germline): LNHDA, SQIVND (reference sequence). Trimming took off 7 bases at V and 2 bases at J, with 12 bases between the two ends. This CDR3 is CASKQGIAGANVLTF. The DNA of the CDR3 is TGTGCCAGTAAGCAGGGAATAGCTGGGGCCAACGTCCTGACTTTC. The full variable domain, rest sourced from reference TRBV19 and TRBJ2-6, is DGGITQSPKYLFRKEGQNVTLSCEQNLNHDAMYWYRQDPGQGLRLIYYSQIVNDFQKGDIAEGYSVSREKKESFPLTVTSAQKNPTAFYLCASKQGIAGANVLTFGAGSRLTVL.

V usage is TRBV10-2 and J usage is TRBJ1-1, with D tentatively TRBD1 (5 bases). Trimming removed 0 bases from V and 3 bases from J, with 11 bases in between. The CDR3 sequence is 15 residues long. Germline loops: CDR1 WSHSY, CDR2 SAAADI. The CDR3 nucleotides read TGCGCCAGCAGTGAGTCACGGGGGACGTACACTGAAGCTTTCTTT. As protein: CASSESRGTYTEAFF.

This clone was counted once. The V gene is TRBV11-2, the J gene TRBJ1-5; D is undetermined. This CDR3 contains 14 residues. Trimming took 1 base from V and 0 from J, leaving 4 bases between them. Germline V CDR1 and CDR2: SGHAT, FQNNGV. The CDR3 DNA sequence: TGTGCCAGCAGCTTAGCGTTTAGCAATCAGCCCCAGCATTTT. This sequence encodes CASSLAFSNQPQHF. Drawing the rest from reference TRBV11-2 and TRBJ1-5, the complete variable domain is EAGVAQSPRYKIIEKRQSVAFWCNPISGHATLYWYQQILGQGPKLLIQFQNNGVVDDSQLPKDRFSAERLKGVDSTLKIQPAKLEDSAVYLCASSLAFSNQPQHFGDGTRLSIL.

The chain couples TRBV1 to TRBJ2-7; no check of the table's D call, TRBD1, against the DNA was made. TRBV1 is a recognized pseudogene. The CDR3 spans 15 residues. CDR3 region: CTSITTGSSSYEQYF. The CDR3 region has the DNA TGCACCAGCATTACGACAGGGTCGTCCTCCTACGAGCAGTACTTC.

The chain employs TRBV7-6 and TRBJ1-4, with D tentatively TRBD1 (6 bases). Germline CDR1 reads SGHVS; CDR2 reads FNYEAQ. The germline V and J ends were trimmed by 0 bases and 5 bases, with 10 bases remaining between them. The CDR3 consists of 15 residues. The CDR3 sequence is CASSLANGQNEKLFF. CDR3 nucleotides: TGTGCCAGCAGCTTAGCTAACGGACAGAATGAAAAACTGTTTTTT.

V usage is TRBV7-2 and J usage is TRBJ2-7; 10 positions agree with TRBD2. This CDR3 comprises 13 residues. The junction had 7 bases not matched to a gene; V was cut back by 3 bases and J by 11 bases. Per the germline V gene, CDR1 is SGHTA and CDR2 is FQGNSA. The CDR3 reads CASSFNEAGGKYF. The DNA for the CDR3 is TGTGCCAGCAGCTTTAATGAAGCGGGAGGGAAGTACTTC.

V and J are TRBV19 and TRBJ1-6; 8 nucleotides line up with TRBD1. CDR3 length equals 14 residues. Germline values: CDR1 LNHDA, CDR2 SQIVND (reference sequence). V shed 6 bases and J 7 bases; nucleotides not matched to a gene: 5. The CDR3 loop reads CASRPGQENSPLHF. CDR3 coding DNA: TGTGCCAGTAGGCCGGGACAGGAAAATTCACCCCTCCACTTT.

This sequence joins TRBV5-1 and TRBJ2-6, with D perhaps matching TRBD1 (6 bases). V was trimmed by 0 bases and J by 1 base, leaving 11 bases between them. There are 17 residues in the CDR3. The germline CDR1 and CDR2 sequences are SGHRS and YFSETQ. CDR3 residues: CASSLGRTGSGANVLTF. For the CDR3, the DNA is TGCGCCAGCAGCTTGGGGCGTACAGGGTCTGGGGCCAACGTCCTGACTTTC.

The count of this clone is one. The genes are TRBV6-5 and TRBJ1-5; the D gene is possibly TRBD1 (5 bases). This CDR3 has 12 residues. V dropped 4 bases and J dropped 7 bases, with 8 bases sitting between them. The germline CDR1 and CDR2 sequences are MNHEY and SVGAGI. DNA of the CDR3: TGTGCCAGCAGTTCAGGGTTCCAGCCCCAGCATTTT. It translates to CASSSGFQPQHF.

The rearrangement uses TRBV10-1 and TRBJ2-3, with TRBD1 matching over 10 bases. V lost 5 bases and J lost 2; bases outside the gene matches: 4. Per the germline V gene, CDR1 is WNHNN and CDR2 is SYGVQD (reference sequence). CDR3 length: 15 amino acids. The CDR3 DNA is TGCGCCAGCAGTCTGGGACAGGGGCTCACAGATACGCAGTATTTT. Translating it yields CASSLGQGLTDTQYF.

The chain couples TRBV5-4 to TRBJ1-6; no reliable D call. In germline, CDR1 is SGHNT, CDR2 YYREEE (reference sequence). V lost 5 bases, J lost 5 bases, and 14 bases lay in between. CDR3 length: 15 amino acids. CDR3 DNA: TGTGCCAGCAGAAGGGCAGTTGGGGATAATTCACCCCTCCACTTT. Residues: CASRRAVGDNSPLHF. The full variable domain, rest sourced from reference TRBV5-4 and TRBJ1-6, is ETGVTQSPTHLIKTRGQQVTLRCSSQSGHNTVSWYQQALGQGPQFIFQYYREEENGRGNFPPRFSGLQFPNYSSELNVNALELDDSALYLCASRRAVGDNSPLHFGNGTRLTVT.

DNA for the CDR3: TGTGCCACCAGCAGTGGGGGAGTGAGCTACAATCAGCCCCAGCATTTT. It codes for CATSSGGVSYNQPQHF. The rearrangement uses TRBV15 and TRBJ1-5, with a weak D call TRBD1 (5 bases). This CDR3 has 16 amino acids. CDR1 and CDR2 from the germline V gene are LNHNV and YYDKDF (reference sequence). V was clipped by 3 bases and J by 3 bases, with 15 bases between them.

The chain uses TRBV3-1 (or the pseudogene TRBV3-2) and TRBJ2-1; 8 nucleotides match TRBD2. Germline CDR1 and CDR2: LGHDT and YNNKEL (reference sequence). V lost 1 base to trimming and J lost 6 bases; unmatched junction nucleotides: 14. CDR3 length: 18 amino acids. CDR3 in amino acids: CASSQVNSRVSGANEQFF. CDR3 sequence (DNA): TGTGCCAGCAGCCAAGTGAATTCCCGCGTTAGCGGGGCCAATGAGCAGTTCTTC.

The chain carries TRBV6-5 and TRBJ2-2, with TRBD2 identical over 7 bases. V gave up 6 bases and J gave up 1 base; unmatched junction bases: 5. Germline V gene lookup returns CDR1 MNHEY and CDR2 SVGAGI. CDR3 length: 15 residues. This CDR3 is CASRPWTRNTGELFF. The CDR3 DNA is TGTGCCAGCAGGCCTTGGACTAGGAACACCGGGGAGCTGTTTTTT.

The V call is TRBV5-6, the J call TRBJ2-3; 12 nucleotides match TRBD2. The germline gives CDR1 SGHDT, CDR2 YYEEEE. The CDR3 is made up of 16 amino acids. V lost 3 bases, J lost 7 bases, and 9 bases stayed unmatched. The CDR3 DNA is TGTGCCAGCAGCTCTACTAGCGGGAGGAGTTTTTATACGCAGTATTTT. Its protein product is CASSSTSGRSFYTQYF.

The chain joins TRBV5-1 to TRBJ2-5, with D possibly TRBD2 on 5 matching bases. Trimming left V 4 bases short and J 5 bases short, with 9 bases between. The CDR3 has 12 residues. In germline, CDR1 is SGHRS, CDR2 YFSETQ. The CDR3 region has the DNA TGCGCCAGCAGCGCGGGCTTGGAGACCCAGTACTTC. Translated: CASSAGLETQYF.

This clone was recorded once. The V gene is TRBV5-8, the J gene TRBJ1-2; D might be TRBD1 (5 bases). V was trimmed by 5 bases and J by 7 bases, leaving 18 bases between them. This CDR3 comprises 14 residues. Germline lookup yields CDR1 SGHTS and CDR2 YDEGEE. CDR3 DNA: TGTGCCAGCAGGCGGGATCAGGGTCCCGGTGGCTACACCTTC. Translation: CASRRDQGPGGYTF.